The present entry profiles one TCR beta chain with its context. This clonotype was seen only a few times. Its antigen specificity is not known. Base quality data are lacking; no much larger clone is found one base away. The time point label corresponds to: five sample-tagged time points from pre-transplant (day -1) to day 368 post-transplant, pooled. PBMC were thawed and then stimulated for roughly 12 hours with a CMV IE-1 overlapping peptide library, with no transport inhibitors added. Thawed cells were rested overnight and then stimulated in R10 medium with CD28/CD49d costimulation. The IE-1 peptide library was made up of 15-amino-acid peptides, each overlapping by 11 amino acids. Samples from each time point were barcoded using BD Single-Cell Multiplexing Kit Sample Tags, then pooled and stained with sorting antibodies plus oligo-conjugated anti-CD45RA. A BD FACSAria III was used to sort CMV-responsive CD8+CD137+ and CD4+CD154+ T cells at 4-way purity. EDTA vacutainers were used to collect blood, which was then processed with a Ficoll gradient within 1-24 hours.

Counted from cysteine to phenylalanine, this CDR3 has 13 amino acids. CDR3 DNA is the only sequence kept; it has 39 bases, read in frame from the first base. V is clipped by 6 bases and J by 7 bases, and the sequence between their germline boundaries is 15 bases long. Per the germline V gene, SGHTA is the CDR1 and FQGNSA is the CDR2. This sample stems from a study of immune aging and cytomegalovirus after organ transplant (dated by TCRdb to about 2021). Study-wide context: All transplant recipients received three-drug immunosuppression with prednisone, tacrolimus, and mycophenolate.

The research as a whole found: Post-transplant increases in aged-phenotype cells were observed regardless of clone size, following viremia and occurring earlier in large clones (days 200-264) than in small clones. Because CD57 was not measured in the sequencing data, a conservative gene-based aging definition was used instead. Large clones contained a higher proportion of TEMRA cells, and the seven largest clones (over 1,900 cells) acquired aged and TEMRA cells while losing TCM cells.

Libraries came from single-cell sequencing. TCRdb names Illumina NovaSeq 6000 as the instrument used. The BD Rhapsody Targeted mRNA and AbSeq Reagent Kit, in a microwell format, was used for cell capture and library preparation. The libraries included TCR, sample tags, AbSeq, and targeted mRNA from the Human T-Cell Expression Panel, along with custom TOX and TOX2 primers. An Illumina NovaSeq was used to sequence the libraries. The original methods were these. The analysis covered around 10,000 cells in total, of which around 7,100 were CD8 T cells and approximately 4,500 were CD8 T cells with an identifiable TCR CDR3. On the Seven Bridges Genomics platform, raw data were run through the BD Rhapsody Targeted Analysis Pipeline with V(D)J processing. Quality control, Sample Tag demultiplexing with Lex-BDSMK, clone identification with VDJ Explorer, and Seurat clustering were performed in SeqGeq 1.6.0. A clone was considered non-expanded if it made up <1% of CD8 T cells, and considered a clonal expansion if it made up >2.5% of the sample. The public reads were run again by TCRdb, first through fastp at Q25 and then through MiXCR, and only productive beta chains were kept. Every distinct CDR3 protein forms one entry, paired with its most common genes and DNA. What appears here as the V and J calls and clone size reflects TCRdb's work, not the paper's. Within this sample are approximately 22,000 distinct CDR3 sequences, with about a third of them counted one time only. Jointly, the top ten make up about 25% of the sample.

Here the sequenced sample was CMV peptide-activated CD4+ and CD8+ T cells sorted from blood, taken at five time points, pooled. Explained via the paper, the cell subset or site label denotes: sorted CD8+CD137+ and CD4+CD154+ T cells after about 12 h CMV IE-1 peptide stimulation. The chain couples TRBV7-2 to TRBJ1-2; the D gene is perhaps TRBD1, on 6 matching bases. The clonotype originates from a female donor who had a heart transplant and CMV viremia. The DNA reads TGTGCCAGCAGTTACGGGGGCGTGGGTGGCTACACCTTC. This yields the protein CASSYGGVGGYTF.